This T cell receptor (beta chain) was observed in a study of T cells after yellow fever vaccination. This clonotype was seen more than once but under ten times. A single record per CDR3 protein comes from TCRdb applying MiXCR to the 5' RACE reads. The data show 300,000 to 400,000 distinct CDR3 sequences, around 8.1% seen once. The clonotype was recovered from a man in his late teens or twenties who received the YFV17D yellow fever vaccine. Source: PBMCs, taken about 49 days after the first yellow fever vaccination.

CDR3 amino acids: CASSPTRGHYNEQFF. CDR3 coding DNA: TGTGCCAGCAGTCCAACCCGGGGGCACTACAATGAGCAGTTCTTC. The chain links TRBV6-2 or TRBV6-3 to TRBJ2-1; D tentatively fits TRBD1 or TRBD2 (6 bases each). CDR3 length: 15 residues. V was pared by 5 bases and J by 3 bases, with 14 bases between. Per germline, CDR1 MNHEY and CDR2 SVGEGT.